A single sample gave rise to the 10 T cell receptor beta chains below, sequenced in a study of blood T cell repertoires in COVID-19 (dated by TCRdb to the early 2020s). To prepare the library, the immunoSEQ multiplex PCR assay was applied. Entries here come from immuneACCESS through TCRdb and include only in-frame sequences with V and J called. Some clones fail to appear in such tables; in the studies checked, an unresolved V gene covers under half of the shortfall, and the cause of the remainder is unknown. A total of tens of thousands of clones appear in this sample, around nine tenths of them only once. The ten most abundant clones make up under 6.5% of the sample. Sequences were obtained from peripheral blood. Receptors were obtained from a woman between 55 and 75 years old with COVID-19, enrolled during active disease.

The rearrangement links TRBV7-6 to TRBJ2-5; 7 bases agree with TRBD2. CDR1 is SGHVS and CDR2 is FNYEAQ in the germline V gene. J was trimmed by 4 bases and V by 2 bases; bases with no gene match: 10. This CDR3 contains 16 residues. This CDR3 reads CASSLRSSGGGETQYF. In DNA form, the CDR3 reads TGTGCCAGCAGCTTAAGGTCTAGCGGAGGTGGAGAGACCCAGTACTTC.

The CDR3 reads CASTQLAGESEQFF. Written as DNA, the CDR3 is TGTGCCAGCACTCAGTTAGCGGGAGAGAGTGAGCAGTTCTTC. The genes are TRBV7-9 and TRBJ2-1; TRBD2 matches 9 bases. After removal of 7 bases from V and 9 bases from J, the junction contained 10 bases not matched to a gene. CDR1 and CDR2 from the germline V gene are SEHNR and FQNEAQ (reference sequence). This CDR3 spans 14 amino acids.

The rearrangement links TRBV18 to TRBJ2-1, with unresolved D. V was cut by 2 bases and J by 6 bases, with 5 bases left in between. Germline V gives CDR1 KGHSH, CDR2 LQKENI. The CDR3 extends over 12 amino acids. CDR3 sequence (DNA): TGTGCCAGCTCACCAGGCATCAATGAGCAGTTCTTC. This sequence encodes CASSPGINEQFF.

This chain links TRBV11-2 with TRBJ1-1, with D unclear. The CDR3 has 12 amino acids. The germline gives CDR1 SGHAT, CDR2 FQNNGV. Trimming pared 2 bases from V and 6 bases from J, leaving 7 bases between. The CDR3 spells CASSLMGPEAFF. In DNA, the CDR3 is TGTGCCAGCAGCTTAATGGGCCCTGAAGCTTTCTTT.

The chain carries TRBV14 and TRBJ2-1; TRBD2 is a possible D gene (6 bases). The CDR3 length is 13 residues. Germline values: CDR1 SGHDN, CDR2 FVKESK. Deletions cut 0 bases from V and 10 bases from J, with 10 bases between. Written as DNA, the CDR3 is TGTGCCAGCAGCCAAGACTACGGAGGGGAGCAGTTCTTC. It is translated as CASSQDYGGEQFF.

This chain joins TRBV2 and TRBJ1-5; perhaps TRBD1 as D (6 bases). Trimming pared 7 bases from V and 0 bases from J, leaving 13 bases between. This CDR3 contains 15 residues. Germline loops: CDR1 SNHLY, CDR2 FYNNEI. The CDR3 spells CASKEGGYSNQPQHF. The DNA of the CDR3 is TGTGCCAGCAAAGAGGGGGGGTATAGCAATCAGCCCCAGCATTTT. Full variable domain (missing parts from reference TRBV2 and TRBJ1-5): EPEVTQTPSHQVTQMGQEVILRCVPISNHLYFYWYRQILGQKVEFLVSFYNNEISEKSEIFDDQFSVERPDGSNFTLKIRSTKLEDSAMYFCASKEGGYSNQPQHFGDGTRLSIL.

This sequence joins TRBV6-5 and TRBJ1-5; no definite D call. V was clipped by 2 bases and J by 4 bases, with 9 bases between them. The germline V gene encodes CDR1 MNHEY and CDR2 SVGAGI. The CDR3 has 14 amino acids. DNA of the CDR3: TGTGCCAGCAGTTACCGGCAGGTTAATCAGCCCCAGCATTTT. Translated, it gives CASSYRQVNQPQHF.

This clone was seen a handful of times. The chain joins TRBV4-1 to TRBJ1-2; weak D call: TRBD1 (6 bases). The CDR3 extends over 15 amino acids. The V end was cut by 1 base, the J end by 6 bases, with 15 bases between. The germline gives CDR1 MGHRA, CDR2 YSYEKL. CDR3 DNA: TGCGCCAGCAGCCAAGGTTTACGACAGGAGAATGGCTACACCTTC. Translation gives CASSQGLRQENGYTF.

V and J are TRBV19 and TRBJ2-1; the match to TRBD2 covers 8 bases. CDR1 and CDR2 (germline): LNHDA, SQIVND (reference sequence). CDR3 size: 17 residues. Trimming at V came to 2 bases and at J to 2 bases, leaving 8 bases not matched to a gene. DNA for the CDR3: TGTGCCAGTAGTATATTTGCCTCACTAGCGGCCTACAATGAGCAGTTCTTC. It specifies CASSIFASLAAYNEQFF.

This clone has a single count. J is TRBJ2-4 and V is TRBV7-8; D perhaps matches TRBD2 (6 bases). Germline V gives CDR1 SGHVS, CDR2 FQNEAQ. This CDR3 region has 16 residues. Deletions cut 1 base from V and 1 base from J, with 11 bases between. CDR3 bases: TGTGCCAGCAGCTTAGGGGGGAGGATCGCCAAAAACATTCAGTACTTC. Translation gives CASSLGGRIAKNIQYF.